The following is a TCR beta chain sequence with its context. The target of this receptor is not known. No base quality values were provided; no much bigger clone lies one nucleotide off. This sample was sequenced with an Illumina HiSeq 1500. TCRdb redid the processing of the public reads, applying fastp at Q25 and MiXCR, and retained in-frame beta chains. Rows are combined by CDR3 protein, so each entry shows the most common genes and DNA. The sample table records around 740,000 distinct CDR3 sequences; about 40% of these occur just once. The top ten clones comprise about 2.8% of the sample. The record originates from a study of T cell repertoires in cytomegalovirus infection (dated by TCRdb to between 2017 and 2020). Broadly, across the study: The HLA type of each donor mattered for the analysis, because public TCR beta signatures pointed to carriage of CMV infection along with the matching HLA type. The paper's findings and limits, for the study overall: Cumulative frequency of public TCR beta family members discriminated carriers of CMV infection plus the relevant HLA type in this cohort and an independent approximately 350-donor cohort. The ex vivo response was dominated by HLA-C-restricted CMV-specific TCR beta clonotypes, which also provided the single most frequent clonotype in two of eight donors.

The junction shows trimming of 1 base on V and 7 bases on J, and the gene matches do not reach 4 bases of it. Reading the germline V gene (reference sequence) gives CDR1 SGHAT and CDR2 FQDESV. Measured from the cysteine to the phenylalanine, the CDR3 is 14 residues long. Only the CDR3 region is kept as DNA, spanning 42 bases read in frame from base 1. Sequences were obtained from PBMCs. The rearranged segments are TRBV11-1 and TRBJ2-1; 7 central bases correspond to TRBD2. The receptor's source is a human donor in good health (CMV status not recorded). Some clones in this sample may be carry-over from other donors' samples. In nucleotides, the sequence is TGTGCCAGCAGCTTAGTGGGGGAGGGAAATGAGCAGTTCTTC. This sequence encodes CASSLVGEGNEQFF.